This T cell receptor beta chain was recovered during a study of blood T cells in healthy people across ages. The study's findings and limits: Age brought a roughly linear fall in TCR beta diversity measured per million T cells.

Each donor was a healthy Caucasian individual from Russia, aged about 6 to 90. The study isolated at least 6.5 million PBMCs from each sample. This clonotype was picked up a small number of times. Its antigen is currently unknown. J lost 5 bases, V lost 3 bases, and 9 bases had no gene match. CDR1 is SGHVS, CDR2 FQNEAQ, per germline. CDR3 length: 16 amino acids. Primed by a sample-barcoded 5' primer and a J-beta primer mix, a second PCR proceeded for 7 to 11 cycles. Each sample provided no less than 3 million CDR3-containing paired-end reads. Each CDR3 protein is one row after TCRdb ran MiXCR on the 5' RACE reads. The sample gives approximately 1.5 million distinct CDR3 sequences, less than 45% of which show up once; roughly 3.7% is in the top ten.

The TCR originated in a woman younger than 30 in good health. The chain joins TRBV7-8 to TRBJ2-5; TRBD2 agrees at 10 bases. Sequenced material: blood. The DNA of the CDR3 is TGTGCCAGCAGCTTGACGAGCGGGAGGGCCGGTGAGACCCAGTACTTC. Translated: CASSLTSGRAGETQYF. Full variable domain (missing parts from reference TRBV7-8 and TRBJ2-5): GAGVSQSPRYKVAKRGQDVALRCDPISGHVSLFWYQQALGQGPEFLTYFQNEAQLDKSGLPSDRFFAERPEGSVSTLKIQRTQQEDSAVYLCASSLTSGRAGETQYFGPGTRLLVL.